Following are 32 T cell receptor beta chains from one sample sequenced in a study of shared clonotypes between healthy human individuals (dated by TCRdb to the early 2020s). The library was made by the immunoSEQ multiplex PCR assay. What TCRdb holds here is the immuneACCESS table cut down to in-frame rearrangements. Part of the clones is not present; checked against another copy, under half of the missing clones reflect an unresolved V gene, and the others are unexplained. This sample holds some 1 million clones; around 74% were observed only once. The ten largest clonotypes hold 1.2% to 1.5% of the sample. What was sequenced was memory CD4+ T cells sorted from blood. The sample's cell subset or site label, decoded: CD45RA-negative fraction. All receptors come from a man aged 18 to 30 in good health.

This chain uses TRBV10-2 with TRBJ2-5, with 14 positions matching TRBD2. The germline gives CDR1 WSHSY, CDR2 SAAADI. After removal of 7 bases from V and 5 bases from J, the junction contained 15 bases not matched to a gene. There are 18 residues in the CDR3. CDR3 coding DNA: TGCGCCAGCAAACTAGGGACTAGCGGGAGAAGGTTGGGGGAGACCCAGTACTTC. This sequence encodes CASKLGTSGRRLGETQYF.

This chain's CDR3 is CAWKRGWQGNPYEQYF. The CDR3 DNA sequence: TGTGCCTGGAAGAGGGGTTGGCAGGGGAATCCCTACGAGCAGTACTTC. The chain is built from TRBV30 and TRBJ2-7; tentative D call: TRBD1 (6 bases). V was trimmed by 4 bases and J by 2 bases, leaving 21 bases between them. The CDR3 consists of 16 residues. Germline V gene data show CDR1 as GTSNPN and CDR2 as SVGIG (reference sequence).

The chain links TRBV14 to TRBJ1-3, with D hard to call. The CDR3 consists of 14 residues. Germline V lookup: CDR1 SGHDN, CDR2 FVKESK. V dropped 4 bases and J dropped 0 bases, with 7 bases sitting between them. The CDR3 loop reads CASSRLGSGNTIYF. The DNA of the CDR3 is TGTGCCAGCAGCCGACTAGGCTCTGGAAACACCATATATTTT.

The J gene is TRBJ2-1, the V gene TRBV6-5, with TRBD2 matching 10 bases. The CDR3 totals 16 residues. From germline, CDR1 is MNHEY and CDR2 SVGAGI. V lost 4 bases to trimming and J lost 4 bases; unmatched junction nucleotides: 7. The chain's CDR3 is CASSSRSSGGYNEQFF. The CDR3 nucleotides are TGTGCCAGCAGTTCCCGGTCTAGCGGGGGTTACAATGAGCAGTTCTTC.

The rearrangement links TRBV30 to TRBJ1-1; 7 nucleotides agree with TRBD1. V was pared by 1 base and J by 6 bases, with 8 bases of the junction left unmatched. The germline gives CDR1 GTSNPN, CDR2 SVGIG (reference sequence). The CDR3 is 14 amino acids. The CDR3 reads CAWSGDSHAAEAFF. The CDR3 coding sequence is TGTGCCTGGAGTGGGGACAGCCATGCGGCTGAAGCTTTCTTT.

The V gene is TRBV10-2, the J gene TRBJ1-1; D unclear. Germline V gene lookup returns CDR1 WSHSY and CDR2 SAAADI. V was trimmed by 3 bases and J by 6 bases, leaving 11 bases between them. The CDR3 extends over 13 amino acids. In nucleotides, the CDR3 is TGCGCCAGCAGTGATCCAGGCTTTTCTGAAGCTTTCTTT. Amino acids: CASSDPGFSEAFF.

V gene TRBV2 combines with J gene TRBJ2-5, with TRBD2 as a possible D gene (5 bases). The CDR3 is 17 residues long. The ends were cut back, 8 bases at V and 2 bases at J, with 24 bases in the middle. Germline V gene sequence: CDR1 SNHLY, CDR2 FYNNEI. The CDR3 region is CASPARGPGQGQETQYF. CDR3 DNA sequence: TGTGCCAGCCCCGCTCGGGGTCCTGGGCAAGGGCAAGAGACCCAGTACTTC.

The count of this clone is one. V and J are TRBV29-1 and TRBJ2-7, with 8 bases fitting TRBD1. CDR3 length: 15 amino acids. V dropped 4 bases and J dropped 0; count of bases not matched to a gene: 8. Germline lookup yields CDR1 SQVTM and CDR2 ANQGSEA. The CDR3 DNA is TGCAGCGTTGTCCCCGGGACAGGAAGCTCCTACGAGCAGTACTTC. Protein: CSVVPGTGSSYEQYF.

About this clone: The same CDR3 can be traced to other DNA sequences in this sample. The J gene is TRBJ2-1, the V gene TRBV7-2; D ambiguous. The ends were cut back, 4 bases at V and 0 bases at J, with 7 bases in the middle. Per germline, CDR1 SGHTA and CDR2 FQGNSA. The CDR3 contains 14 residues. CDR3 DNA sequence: TGTGCCAGCAGCTCCGACCGCTCCTACAATGAGCAGTTCTTC. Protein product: CASSSDRSYNEQFF.

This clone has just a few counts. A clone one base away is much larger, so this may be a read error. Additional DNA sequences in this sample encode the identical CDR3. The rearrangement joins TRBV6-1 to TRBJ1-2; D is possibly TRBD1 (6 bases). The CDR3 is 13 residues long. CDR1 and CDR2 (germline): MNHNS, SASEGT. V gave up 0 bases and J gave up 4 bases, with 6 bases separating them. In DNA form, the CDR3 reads TGTGCCAGCAGTGAAGCAGGGGGCTATGGCTACACCTTC. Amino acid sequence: CASSEAGGYGYTF.

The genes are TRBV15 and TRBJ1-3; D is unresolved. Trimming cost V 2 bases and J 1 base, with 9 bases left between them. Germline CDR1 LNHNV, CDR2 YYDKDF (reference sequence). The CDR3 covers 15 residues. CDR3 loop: CATSRRYGSGNTIYF. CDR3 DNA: TGTGCCACCAGCAGAAGATACGGGTCTGGAAACACCATATATTTT.

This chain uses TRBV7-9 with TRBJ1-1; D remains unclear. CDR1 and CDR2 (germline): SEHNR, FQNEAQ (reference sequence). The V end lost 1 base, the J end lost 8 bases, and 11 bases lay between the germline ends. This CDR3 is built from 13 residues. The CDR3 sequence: CASSLGGLSEAFF. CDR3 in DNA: TGTGCCAGCAGCTTAGGCGGATTGAGCGAAGCTTTCTTT.

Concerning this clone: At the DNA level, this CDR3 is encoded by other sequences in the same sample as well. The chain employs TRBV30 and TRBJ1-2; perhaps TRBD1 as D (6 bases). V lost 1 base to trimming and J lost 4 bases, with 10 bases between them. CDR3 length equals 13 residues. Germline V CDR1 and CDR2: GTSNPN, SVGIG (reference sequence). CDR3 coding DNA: TGTGCCTGGAGTGCGACAGGTTCCTATGGCTACACCTTC. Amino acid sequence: CAWSATGSYGYTF.

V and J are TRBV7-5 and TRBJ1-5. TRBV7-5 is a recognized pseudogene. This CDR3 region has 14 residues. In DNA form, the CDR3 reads TGTGCCAGAAGCTCCTGCCGTAGCAATCAGCCCCAGCATTTT. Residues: CARSSCRSNQPQHF.

The DNA of the CDR3 is TGTGCCTGGAGTGTGTATGGGGAACTGTTTTTT. Encoded protein: CAWSVYGELFF. This rearrangement joins TRBV30 to TRBJ1-4; D unclear. Germline loops: CDR1 GTSNPN, CDR2 SVGIG (reference sequence). The V gene lost 0 bases and the J gene lost 12 bases, with 8 bases spanning the gap. There are 11 residues in the CDR3.

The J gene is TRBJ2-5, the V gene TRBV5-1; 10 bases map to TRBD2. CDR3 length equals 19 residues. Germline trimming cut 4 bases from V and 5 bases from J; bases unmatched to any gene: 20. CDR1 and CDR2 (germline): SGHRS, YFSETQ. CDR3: CASSRLGVAGGISRETQYF. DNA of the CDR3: TGCGCCAGCAGCCGGCTTGGGGTAGCGGGAGGAATAAGCCGGGAGACCCAGTACTTC.

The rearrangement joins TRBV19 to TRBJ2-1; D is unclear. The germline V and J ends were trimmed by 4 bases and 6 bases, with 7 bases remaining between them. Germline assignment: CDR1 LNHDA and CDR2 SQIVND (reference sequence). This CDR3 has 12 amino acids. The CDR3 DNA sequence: TGTGCCAGTAGTAGGGAACGCAATGAGCAGTTCTTC. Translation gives CASSRERNEQFF.

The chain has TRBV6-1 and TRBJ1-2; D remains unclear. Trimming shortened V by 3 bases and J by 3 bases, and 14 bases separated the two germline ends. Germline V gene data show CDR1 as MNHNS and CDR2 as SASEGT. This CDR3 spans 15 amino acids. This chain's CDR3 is CASSDQALLHYGYTF. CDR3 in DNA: TGTGCCAGCAGTGATCAGGCGCTCCTACACTATGGCTACACCTTC.

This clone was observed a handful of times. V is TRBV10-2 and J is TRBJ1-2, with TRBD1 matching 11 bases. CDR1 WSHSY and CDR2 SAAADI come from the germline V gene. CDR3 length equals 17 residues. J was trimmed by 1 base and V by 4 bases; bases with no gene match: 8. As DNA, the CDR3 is TGCGCCAGCAGTGCTGGGACAGGGGGACTTCTTAACTATGGCTACACCTTC. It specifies CASSAGTGGLLNYGYTF.

CDR3 sequence (DNA): TGTGCCAGCAGCTTCGAGCCTGGCCCCTACAATGAGCAGTTCTTC. Translation gives CASSFEPGPYNEQFF. The chain employs TRBV7-2 and TRBJ2-1, with no clear D. V was clipped by 3 bases and J by 2 bases, with 11 bases between them. CDR1 and CDR2 (germline): SGHTA, FQGNSA. This CDR3 has 15 amino acids.

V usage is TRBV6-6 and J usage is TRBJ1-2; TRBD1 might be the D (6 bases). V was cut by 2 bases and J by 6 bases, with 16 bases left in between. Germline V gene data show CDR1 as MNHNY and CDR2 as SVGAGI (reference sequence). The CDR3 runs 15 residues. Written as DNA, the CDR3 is TGTGCCAGCAGTTACAACGACAGGTCGGTAGATGGCTACACCTTC. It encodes CASSYNDRSVDGYTF.

The CDR3 is CASSLGPYNSPLHF. The CDR3 bases are TGTGCCAGCAGTTTGGGACCTTATAATTCACCCCTCCACTTT. J is TRBJ1-6 and V is TRBV28, with D possibly being TRBD1 (5 bases). V was pared by 3 bases and J by 4 bases, with 7 bases between. Germline lookup yields CDR1 MDHEN and CDR2 SYDVKM. This CDR3 comprises 14 residues.

The CDR3 DNA reads as TGTGCCAGCAGCTTGGCGGTTCGGGGGGGACAAGAGACCCAGTACTTC. Translated: CASSLAVRGGQETQYF. The V and J genes are TRBV5-5 and TRBJ2-5; 8 positions agree with TRBD2. With 0 bases clipped from V and 2 bases from J, the junction kept 6 bases outside the gene matches. There are 16 residues in the CDR3. The germline V gene has CDR1 SGHKS and CDR2 YYEKEE (reference sequence).

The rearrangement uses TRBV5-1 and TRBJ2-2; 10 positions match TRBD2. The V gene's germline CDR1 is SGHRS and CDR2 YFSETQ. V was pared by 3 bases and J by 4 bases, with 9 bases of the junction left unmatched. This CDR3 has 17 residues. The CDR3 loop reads CASSSDLSGGTTGELFF. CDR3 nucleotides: TGCGCCAGCAGCTCCGACCTTAGCGGGGGGACCACCGGGGAGCTGTTTTTT.

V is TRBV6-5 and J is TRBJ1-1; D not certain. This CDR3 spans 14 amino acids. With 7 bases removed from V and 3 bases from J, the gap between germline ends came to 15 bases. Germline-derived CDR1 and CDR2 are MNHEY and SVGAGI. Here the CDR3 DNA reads TGTGCCAGCACCAATGGGGTCCCAGACACTGAAGCTTTCTTT. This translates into CASTNGVPDTEAFF.

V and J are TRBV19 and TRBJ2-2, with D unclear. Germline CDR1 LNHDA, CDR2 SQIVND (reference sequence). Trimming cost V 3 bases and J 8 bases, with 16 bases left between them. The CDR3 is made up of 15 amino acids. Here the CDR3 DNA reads TGTGCCAGTAGTATTGGGAATCAGCAGGCGGGGGAGCTGTTTTTT. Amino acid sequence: CASSIGNQQAGELFF. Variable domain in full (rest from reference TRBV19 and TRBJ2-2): DGGITQSPKYLFRKEGQNVTLSCEQNLNHDAMYWYRQDPGQGLRLIYYSQIVNDFQKGDIAEGYSVSREKKESFPLTVTSAQKNPTAFYLCASSIGNQQAGELFFGEGSRLTVL.

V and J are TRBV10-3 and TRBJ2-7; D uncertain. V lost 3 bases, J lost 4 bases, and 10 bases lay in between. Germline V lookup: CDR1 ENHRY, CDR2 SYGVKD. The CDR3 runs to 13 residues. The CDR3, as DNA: TGTGCCATCAGTGACGGGCTAGGGTACGAGCAGTACTTC. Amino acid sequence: CAISDGLGYEQYF.

The CDR3, as DNA: TGTGCCAGCAGAGCGGGGTACCGGGAGGAGGCTTTCTTT. Protein sequence: CASRAGYREEAFF. V usage is TRBV25-1 and J usage is TRBJ1-1; D not certain. Germline CDR1 reads MGHDK; CDR2 reads SYGVNS. CDR3 size: 13 residues. Deletions cut 6 bases from V and 11 bases from J, with 19 bases between.

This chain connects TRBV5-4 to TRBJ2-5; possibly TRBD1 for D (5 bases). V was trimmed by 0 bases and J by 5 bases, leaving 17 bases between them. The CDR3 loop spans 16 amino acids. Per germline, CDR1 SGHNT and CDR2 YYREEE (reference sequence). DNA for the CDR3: TGTGCCAGCAGCTTGGCGGCTGTAGTGGGGCCCGAGACCCAGTACTTC. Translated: CASSLAAVVGPETQYF.

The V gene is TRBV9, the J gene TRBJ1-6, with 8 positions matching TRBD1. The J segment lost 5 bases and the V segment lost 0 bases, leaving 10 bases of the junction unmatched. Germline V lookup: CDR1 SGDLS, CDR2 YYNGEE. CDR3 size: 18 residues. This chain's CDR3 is CASSVGRTGWYDNSPLHF. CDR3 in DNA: TGTGCCAGCAGCGTAGGAAGGACAGGGTGGTACGATAATTCACCCCTCCACTTT.

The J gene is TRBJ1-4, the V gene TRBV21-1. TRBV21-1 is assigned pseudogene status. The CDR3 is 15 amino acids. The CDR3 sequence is CASPSGEGTNEKLFF. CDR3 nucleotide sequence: TGTGCCAGCCCGAGTGGGGAGGGAACTAATGAAAAACTGTTTTTT.

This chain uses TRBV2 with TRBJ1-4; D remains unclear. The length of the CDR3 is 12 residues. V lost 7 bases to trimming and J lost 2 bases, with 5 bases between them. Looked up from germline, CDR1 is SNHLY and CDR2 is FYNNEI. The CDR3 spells CASKRTNEKLFF. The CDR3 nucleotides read TGTGCCAGCAAAAGGACTAATGAAAAACTGTTTTTT.